One and the same sample provided the 22 T cell receptor beta chains below, sequenced in a study of beta chain features in type 1 diabetes. The antigens these receptors bind are not known. Every bit of the isolated RNA underwent reverse transcription, so sequencing read expressed TCRB transcripts. The data were produced by immunoSEQ multiplex PCR, yet TCRdb's version contains in-frame clones alone and is incomplete. The table includes some 350,000 clones, 9.5% to 10% detected once. The study's findings and limits: Type 1 diabetes patients showed a moderate but significant shortening of TCRB CDR3s in all four CD4+ subsets.

The sequenced sample was central memory CD4+ T cells from blood. These receptors all stem from a man aged 25 to 45 with type 1 diabetes.

This clone has a count of ten or more. The chain is built from TRBV7-8 and TRBJ2-1, with D perhaps given as TRBD1 or TRBD2 (5 bases each). The CDR3 is 16 amino acids. The germline CDR1 and CDR2 sequences are SGHVS and FQNEAQ. V was trimmed by 2 bases and J by 5 bases, leaving 16 bases between them. CDR3 region: CASSLRAGTSNNEQFF. Here the CDR3 DNA reads TGTGCCAGCAGCTTAAGGGCAGGGACGTCCAACAATGAGCAGTTCTTC.

The chain joins TRBV5-1 to TRBJ1-2; tentatively, D is TRBD1 (6 bases). Trimming cost V 4 bases and J 4 bases, with 20 bases left between them. The CDR3 has 16 amino acids. Germline V CDR1 and CDR2: SGHRS, YFSETQ. The CDR3 is CASSNNGQRFSYGYTF. Written as DNA, the CDR3 is TGCGCCAGCAGCAACAATGGACAGAGGTTTAGCTATGGCTACACCTTC.

The chain links TRBV14 to TRBJ2-7; the match to TRBD1 covers 9 bases. CDR3 length: 16 residues. Germline V CDR1 and CDR2: SGHDN, FVKESK. With 3 bases clipped from V and 5 bases from J, the junction kept 11 bases outside the gene matches. CDR3 in amino acids: CASSHLYRGRLNEQYF. For the CDR3, the DNA is TGTGCCAGCAGCCACCTTTACAGGGGGCGCCTCAACGAGCAGTACTTC. Full variable domain (outside the CDR3, taken from reference TRBV14 and TRBJ2-7): EAGVTQFPSHSVIEKGQTVTLRCDPISGHDNLYWYRRVMGKEIKFLLHFVKESKQDESGMPNNRFLAERTGGTYSTLKVQPAELEDSGVYFCASSHLYRGRLNEQYFGPGTRLTVT.

This clone was seen only a few times. The rearrangement links TRBV2 to TRBJ1-1; unclear D gene. Trimming took off 2 bases at V and 11 bases at J, with 24 bases between the two ends. This CDR3 region has 16 residues. Germline CDR1 SNHLY, CDR2 FYNNEI. DNA of the CDR3: TGTGCCAGCAGTGAACTACAGCCCCCCTATGGAGTTCGCGCTTTCTTT. Translation: CASSELQPPYGVRAFF.

This chain connects TRBV27 to TRBJ1-5, with D perhaps matching TRBD1 (6 bases). The CDR3 has 15 residues. Looked up from germline, CDR1 is MNHEY and CDR2 is SMNVEV (reference sequence). The germline V and J ends were trimmed by 5 bases and 5 bases, with 16 bases remaining between them. CDR3 sequence: CASSTQGSGDQPQHF. CDR3 bases: TGTGCCAGCAGTACACAGGGCTCAGGAGATCAGCCCCAGCATTTT.

This clone has only a few counts. The chain carries TRBV4-1 and TRBJ1-5, with D perhaps TRBD1 (6 bases). The V end was cut by 5 bases, the J end by 3 bases, with 14 bases between. CDR3 length: 15 residues. Germline V gene sequence: CDR1 MGHRA, CDR2 YSYEKL. The CDR3 DNA sequence: TGCGCCAGCAGCGACCGGGACATAAACAATCAGCCCCAGCATTTT. Translating gives CASSDRDINNQPQHF.

The chain combines TRBV5-4 with TRBJ2-3, with 8 bases matching TRBD1. Trimming at V came to 2 bases and at J to 2 bases, leaving 7 bases not matched to a gene. The CDR3 length is 16 residues. Germline CDR1 reads SGHNT; CDR2 reads YYREEE (reference sequence). CDR3 amino acids: CASSLPRQGHTDTQYF. CDR3 bases: TGTGCCAGCAGCTTACCCAGACAGGGGCACACAGATACGCAGTATTTT.

This clone has a handful of counts. The V gene is TRBV11-2, the J gene TRBJ2-1, with D uncertain. Germline assignment: CDR1 SGHAT and CDR2 FQNNGV. There are 15 residues in the CDR3. V shed 5 bases and J shed 3 bases, with 14 bases lying between them. The CDR3 protein is CASSPSSLNYNEQFF. The CDR3 DNA reads as TGTGCCAGCAGCCCTAGTAGCCTCAACTACAATGAGCAGTTCTTC.

This chain connects TRBV18 to TRBJ1-2, with TRBD1 matching over 10 bases. The V gene end was trimmed by 3 bases and the J gene end by 3 bases; junction bases not matched to a gene: 4. The CDR3 has 15 residues. Per the germline V gene, CDR1 is KGHSH and CDR2 is LQKENI. As DNA, the CDR3 is TGTGCCAGCTCACCCGGGACAGGGGATTACTATGGCTACACCTTC. Translation: CASSPGTGDYYGYTF.

The chain carries TRBV28 and TRBJ2-3; D remains ambiguous. Germline V gives CDR1 MDHEN, CDR2 SYDVKM. This CDR3 is built from 13 residues. Between the trimmed V and J ends, which lost 3 bases and 7 bases, there was a span of 11 bases. CDR3 nucleotide sequence: TGTGCCAGCAGTTTCCCCTCTTCTCATACGCAGTATTTT. Translating it yields CASSFPSSHTQYF. Full variable domain (remainder filled in from reference TRBV28 and TRBJ2-3): DVKVTQSSRYLVKRTGEKVFLECVQDMDHENMFWYRQDPGLGLRLIYFSYDVKMKEKGDIPEGYSVSREKKERFSLILESASTNQTSMYLCASSFPSSHTQYFGPGTRLTVL.

The chain recombines TRBV4-1 with TRBJ2-5, with TRBD2 identical over 7 bases. The CDR3 length is 15 residues. Trimming at V came to 4 bases and at J to 1 base, leaving 6 bases not matched to a gene. CDR1 is MGHRA, CDR2 YSYEKL, per germline. CDR3 sequence: CASSPQLASQETQYF. The CDR3 DNA follows: TGCGCCAGCAGCCCGCAACTAGCGAGCCAAGAGACCCAGTACTTC.

The genes are TRBV5-4 and TRBJ2-1, with D possibly being TRBD2 (5 bases). Germline CDR1 and CDR2: SGHNT and YYREEE (reference sequence). Trimming shortened V by 1 base and J by 8 bases, and 7 bases separated the two germline ends. The CDR3 extends over 12 amino acids. The CDR3, as DNA: TGTGCCAGCAGCTTGATGCGGGATGAGCAGTTCTTC. This encodes CASSLMRDEQFF.

This clone has ten or more counts. This sequence joins TRBV14 and TRBJ1-1; D gene ambiguous. CDR1 and CDR2 from the germline V gene are SGHDN and FVKESK. The CDR3 totals 11 residues. Deletions cut 0 bases from V and 10 bases from J, with 6 bases between. The DNA of the CDR3 is TGTGCCAGCAGCCAAGAAGTCGGAGCTTTCTTT. Protein: CASSQEVGAFF.

This chain links TRBV6-5 with TRBJ2-7; D may match TRBD1 or TRBD2 (5 bases each). The CDR3 totals 14 residues. The V gene lost 6 bases and the J gene lost 3 bases, with 15 bases spanning the gap. Germline V CDR1 and CDR2: MNHEY, SVGAGI. CDR3 in amino acids: CASSPKGTLYEQYF. In nucleotides, the CDR3 is TGTGCCAGCAGCCCCAAGGGGACGCTCTACGAGCAGTACTTC.

The chain is built from TRBV28 and TRBJ1-2; D is undetermined. The V gene lost 1 base and the J gene lost 6 bases, with 0 bases spanning the gap. CDR1 and CDR2 from the germline V gene are MDHEN and SYDVKM. CDR3 size: 10 residues. The DNA of the CDR3 is TGTGCCAGCAGTTTATATGGCTACACCTTC. It translates to CASSLYGYTF.

The chain has TRBV4-1 and TRBJ1-5, with 12 bases that match TRBD1. The V gene's germline CDR1 is MGHRA and CDR2 YSYEKL. CDR3 size: 17 residues. The J segment lost 8 bases and the V segment lost 2 bases, leaving 10 bases of the junction unmatched. The CDR3 coding sequence is TGCGCCAGCAGCCAATATCCGGGACAGGGGGCAAGGGAGCCCCAGCATTTT. Encoded protein: CASSQYPGQGAREPQHF.

This chain uses TRBV6-6 with TRBJ2-3; either TRBD1 or TRBD2 may supply D (6 bases each). The CDR3 runs 13 residues. V dropped 2 bases and J dropped 6 bases, with 9 bases sitting between them. Per germline, CDR1 MNHNY and CDR2 SVGAGI (reference sequence). CDR3 coding DNA: TGTGCCAGCAGTTACCCGGGGGCGGATACGCAGTATTTT. Translated, it gives CASSYPGADTQYF.

This clone came up a few times. The junction shows a germline mismatch at one end, possibly a read error. CDR3 DNA: TGTGCTAGCAGCGAACAGGGTCCCGGGGAGCTGTTTTTT. It encodes CASSEQGPGELFF. The chain links TRBV7-7 to TRBJ2-2; tentatively, D is TRBD1 (6 bases). Germline CDR1 and CDR2: SSHAT and FNYEAQ (reference sequence). The CDR3 covers 13 residues.

V is TRBV5-1 and J is TRBJ2-7; TRBD1 matches 7 bases. The CDR3 spans 14 residues. Per germline, CDR1 SGHRS and CDR2 YFSETQ. Trimming cost V 4 bases and J 3 bases; bases outside gene matches: 7. The DNA of the CDR3 is TGCGCCAGCAGCACCTCAGGGGGAAACTACGAGCAGTACTTC. Translated, it gives CASSTSGGNYEQYF.

The CDR3: CASSQMGTGTGTDTQYF. For the CDR3, the DNA is TGCGCCAGCAGCCAAATGGGGACCGGGACAGGGACAGATACGCAGTATTTT. The chain couples TRBV4-3 to TRBJ2-3, with TRBD1 matching 9 bases. Per the germline V gene, CDR1 is LGHNA and CDR2 is YSLEER. J was trimmed by 3 bases and V by 2 bases; bases with no gene match: 9. This CDR3 has 17 residues.

This chain links TRBV4-3 with TRBJ2-2, with a tentative D call TRBD1 (5 bases). The CDR3 runs to 15 residues. Germline V gives CDR1 LGHNA, CDR2 YSLEER. The V end lost 4 bases, the J end lost 1 base, and 10 bases lay between the germline ends. CDR3 loop: CASSPREENTGELFF. The CDR3 DNA reads TGCGCCAGCAGCCCCAGGGAAGAGAACACCGGGGAGCTGTTTTTT.

This clone showed up just a few times. The chain combines TRBV25-1 with TRBJ2-1; 8 bases map to TRBD1. Germline CDR1 MGHDK, CDR2 SYGVNS. V lost 4 bases, J lost 4 bases, and 6 bases stayed unmatched. The CDR3 has 15 residues. CDR3 nucleotides: TGTGCCAGCAGTGTGGGACAGGCTGGATACAATGAGCAGTTCTTC. Protein product: CASSVGQAGYNEQFF.